This entry lists 3 T cell receptor beta chains sequenced from one sample in a study of shared T cell receptors in the human thymus. The protocol was immunoSEQ multiplex PCR, while the TCRdb copy is restricted to in-frame clones and leaves out a portion. The sample yields 630,000 or so clones, around 87% seen once. This same sample was also part of a study on human thymus T cells.

Sequenced material: thymocytes. These receptors all stem from a boy less than two years old with a congenital heart defect.

The gene calls are TRBV14 and TRBJ2-7; D perhaps matches TRBD1 (5 bases). The germline CDR1 and CDR2 sequences are SGHDN and FVKESK. This CDR3 has 13 amino acids. V was pared by 3 bases and J by 7 bases, with 13 bases between. Here the CDR3 DNA reads TGTGCCAGCAGCCAGGCGTCTAGGGGTGAGCAGTACTTC. Translation gives CASSQASRGEQYF.

The J gene is TRBJ2-5, the V gene TRBV4-1, with 9 bases lining up with TRBD2. The CDR3 has 17 amino acids. Germline loops: CDR1 MGHRA, CDR2 YSYEKL. V lost 3 bases, J lost 1 base, and 9 bases stayed unmatched. The CDR3 loop reads CASSQSGGRGPQETQYF. The CDR3 DNA reads as TGCGCCAGCAGCCAGTCGGGCGGGAGGGGGCCCCAAGAGACCCAGTACTTC.

The chain joins TRBV2 to TRBJ2-7; 14 positions agree with TRBD2. Trimming cost V 3 bases and J 5 bases; bases outside gene matches: 0. This CDR3 comprises 14 residues. CDR1 and CDR2 from the germline V gene are SNHLY and FYNNEI. CDR3 sequence: CASSEGLAGDEQYF. The CDR3 nucleotides read TGTGCCAGCAGTGAGGGACTAGCGGGAGACGAGCAGTACTTC. The full variable domain, with the rest looked up from reference TRBV2 and TRBJ2-7, is EPEVTQTPSHQVTQMGQEVILRCVPISNHLYFYWYRQILGQKVEFLVSFYNNEISEKSEIFDDQFSVERPDGSNFTLKIRSTKLEDSAMYFCASSEGLAGDEQYFGPGTRLTVT.